This T cell receptor (beta chain) was profiled in a study of T cell responses to AZD1222 COVID-19 vaccine. Broader study findings: Only a handful of AZD1222 recipients, more than five in all, had baseline seropositivity. Rises in breadth and depth of Spike-specific TCRs came after two AZD1222 doses.

Assay used: immunoSEQ multiplex PCR; TCRdb lists only in-frame clones, some missing. The sample yields about 150,000 clones, under 95% seen once. In germline, CDR1 is SGHNT, CDR2 YYREEE (reference sequence). CDR3 length: 15 amino acids. Germline trimming cut 2 bases from V and 3 bases from J; bases unmatched to any gene: 4. As to this clone: What it recognizes is unknown.

The chain combines TRBV5-4 with TRBJ2-3; 9 nucleotides match TRBD2. Sequenced material: peripheral blood, taken 28 days after the second AZD1222 dose. The source is an adult who received the AZD1222 COVID-19 vaccine. This chain's CDR3 is CASSLGLAGTDTQYF. The CDR3 region has the DNA TGTGCCAGCAGCTTAGGGCTAGCGGGGACAGATACGCAGTATTTT.